The 27 T cell receptor beta chains presented below share a single source sample, sequenced in a study of tumor-infiltrating lymphocytes in oesophageal squamous cell carcinoma. Each CDR3 protein is one row after TCRdb ran MiXCR on the PCR reads. This table holds approximately 10,000 distinct CDR3 sequences, 52% found once. The sample was esophageal tumor tissue. These receptors were taken from a female donor with esophageal squamous cell carcinoma.

This clonotype came up a few times. The CDR3 DNA is TGTGCCATCAGTGAGTCGGGGGCTAGCACAGATACGCAGTATTTT. Protein product: CAISESGASTDTQYF. The chain has TRBV10-3 and TRBJ2-3, with D possibly TRBD1 on 6 matching bases. V lost 0 bases and J lost 0, with 7 bases in between. This CDR3 has 15 amino acids. Looked up from germline, CDR1 is ENHRY and CDR2 is SYGVKD.

This clonotype is classed as large. The rearrangement links TRBV7-6 to TRBJ1-1; D is uncertain. Trimming removed 1 base from V and 4 bases from J, with 7 bases in between. Germline CDR1 is SGHVS and CDR2 is FNYEAQ. The CDR3 contains 13 residues. The CDR3 loop reads CASSLVKATEAFF. The DNA of the CDR3 is TGTGCCAGCAGCTTAGTAAAGGCCACTGAAGCTTTCTTT.

CDR3 in DNA: TGTGCCAGCACCACCGGGACCCTATCAGGCTACACCTTC. It yields the protein CASTTGTLSGYTF. The chain uses TRBV2 and TRBJ2-3; TRBD1 might be the D (5 bases). The end of the DNA is better explained by TRBJ1-2, so the J call may be wrong. This CDR3 is built from 13 residues. CDR1 and CDR2 (germline): SNHLY, FYNNEI.

The sample holds many counts of this clonotype. The rearrangement links TRBV27 to TRBJ2-5; D uncertain. Per germline, CDR1 MNHEY and CDR2 SMNVEV (reference sequence). This CDR3 has 16 residues. V lost 4 bases to trimming and J lost 0 bases, with 15 bases between them. In nucleotides, the CDR3 is TGTGCCAGCAGTTCCTTCGGTAGAGGATACCAAGAGACCCAGTACTTC. It yields the protein CASSSFGRGYQETQYF.

The chain uses TRBV7-4 and TRBJ2-4; TRBD2 agrees at 16 bases. The J segment lost 13 bases and the V segment lost 4 bases, leaving 19 bases of the junction unmatched. This CDR3 is 19 amino acids long. CDR1 is SGHVT, CDR2 SQSDAQ, per germline. CDR3 sequence reads: CASSSPGKAGLAGGREQYF. The CDR3 DNA reads as TGTGCCAGCAGCTCCCCCGGAAAAGCGGGACTAGCGGGAGGGAGGGAGCAGTACTTC.

The gene calls are TRBV6-4 and TRBJ2-4; D is undetermined. The J call is doubtful: the DNA matches TRBJ2-7 better. Germline CDR1 is MRHNA and CDR2 is SNTAGT. The CDR3 length is 13 residues. CDR3 in amino acids: CASSYFPYDEQYF. The CDR3 DNA sequence: TGTGCCAGCAGTTACTTCCCCTATGACGAGCAGTACTTC.

The chain employs TRBV6-6 and TRBJ2-3; the D is unclear. Germline CDR1 reads MNHNY; CDR2 reads SVGAGI (reference sequence). The CDR3 length is 12 residues. V was pared by 2 bases and J by 8 bases, with 8 bases between. The CDR3 reads CASSYAEGTQYF. CDR3 in DNA: TGTGCCAGCAGTTACGCAGAAGGTACGCAGTATTTT.

The CDR3 reads CASSLAPGTGLGTQYF. The CDR3 DNA reads TGTGCCAGCAGCTTAGCCCCCGGGACTGGACTAGGGACCCAGTACTTC. The chain joins TRBV7-2 to TRBJ2-5, with TRBD2 identical over 7 bases. Germline trimming cut 0 bases from V and 7 bases from J; bases unmatched to any gene: 11. The CDR3 has 16 residues. Germline V CDR1 and CDR2: SGHTA, FQGNSA.

This chain connects TRBV6-6 to TRBJ2-3; tentatively, D is TRBD2 (6 bases). V lost 6 bases to trimming and J lost 8 bases, with 15 bases between them. CDR3 size: 13 residues. CDR1 and CDR2 from the germline V gene are MNHNY and SVGAGI (reference sequence). This chain's CDR3 is CASSNEWEATQYF. CDR3 DNA sequence: TGTGCCAGCAGCAACGAGTGGGAGGCTACGCAGTATTTT.

This clonotype has only a few counts. The gene calls are TRBV5-1 and TRBJ1-3; D unresolved. Trimming removed 2 bases from V and 4 bases from J, with 4 bases in between. Germline lookup yields CDR1 SGHRS and CDR2 YFSETQ. The CDR3 covers 12 residues. CDR3 coding DNA: TGCGCCAGCAGCTTAGAAGGAAACACCATATATTTT. As protein: CASSLEGNTIYF.

The chain combines TRBV5-4 with TRBJ2-5; 8 bases map to TRBD1. CDR3 size: 14 residues. Germline assignment: CDR1 SGHNT and CDR2 YYREEE (reference sequence). The trim removed 4 bases at V and 0 bases at J, leaving 2 bases unmatched. CDR3 loop: CASSRDRYQETQYF. The CDR3 DNA is TGTGCCAGCAGCCGGGACAGGTACCAAGAGACCCAGTACTTC.

The V and J genes are TRBV5-1 and TRBJ2-1; 8 nucleotides agree with TRBD2. Germline values: CDR1 SGHRS, CDR2 YFSETQ. V was pared by 0 bases and J by 4 bases, with 3 bases of the junction left unmatched. This CDR3 is built from 15 residues. CDR3: CASSLASGRYNEQFF. The CDR3 nucleotides read TGCGCCAGCAGCTTGGCCAGCGGGAGATACAATGAGCAGTTCTTC.

In its sample, this clonotype ranks as medium-sized. The chain recombines TRBV10-3 with TRBJ2-1; TRBD2 agrees at 8 bases. The ends lost 5 bases at V and 8 bases at J; junction bases unmatched: 11. Germline CDR1 and CDR2: ENHRY and SYGVKD. The CDR3 has 15 amino acids. In nucleotides, the CDR3 is TGTGCCATCAGTAAGACCGGGACTAGTGTGGATGAGCAGTTCTTC. Translated, it gives CAISKTGTSVDEQFF.

This clonotype has a count of ten or more. J is TRBJ1-5 and V is TRBV15, with no clear D. The CDR3 has 12 amino acids. The germline V gene encodes CDR1 LNHNV and CDR2 YYDKDF (reference sequence). The germline V and J ends were trimmed by 1 base and 9 bases, with 7 bases remaining between them. Here the CDR3 reads CATSRGAGPQHF. CDR3 sequence (DNA): TGTGCCACCAGCAGAGGGGCAGGGCCCCAGCATTTT. The full variable domain, in which reference TRBV15 and TRBJ1-5 provide the parts outside the CDR3, is DAMVIQNPRYQVTQFGKPVTLSCSQTLNHNVMYWYQQKSSQAPKLLFHYYDKDFNNEADTPDNFQSRRPNTSFCFLDIRSPGLGDTAMYLCATSRGAGPQHFGDGTRLSIL.

The CDR3 is CASSITRDTRANEQFF. In nucleotides, the CDR3 is TGTGCCAGCAGCATCACCCGGGACACTAGAGCCAATGAGCAGTTCTTC. The V gene is TRBV7-3, the J gene TRBJ2-1, with a tentative D call TRBD1 (6 bases). The CDR3 is made up of 16 amino acids. Trimming left V 5 bases short and J 6 bases short, with 20 bases between. In germline, CDR1 is SGHTA, CDR2 FQGTGA.

This clonotype was seen a single time. The genes are TRBV7-3 and TRBJ1-2; no reliable D call. CDR3 length: 16 residues. Trimming removed 5 bases at V and 2 bases at J, with 18 bases between. Germline V gene sequence: CDR1 SGHTA, CDR2 FQGTGA. CDR3 residues: CASSPKGRSLNYGYTF. The CDR3 DNA is TGTGCCAGCAGCCCTAAGGGTCGGAGTCTGAACTATGGCTACACCTTC.

In this sample, this clonotype is medium-sized. The chain is built from TRBV2 and TRBJ2-5; D perhaps matches TRBD1 (6 bases). The CDR3 has 14 residues. The V gene lost 4 bases and the J gene lost 4 bases, with 13 bases spanning the gap. CDR1 is SNHLY, CDR2 FYNNEI, per germline. DNA of the CDR3: TGTGCCAGCAGTGTAAACAGGGTGGTAGAGACCCAGTACTTC. As protein: CASSVNRVVETQYF.

Concerning this clonotype itself: The conserved closing phenylalanine or tryptophan is absent in this CDR3, likely reflecting a read error. Because the CDR3's place on the DNA is in doubt, the DNA is left out and the CDR3 is given as listed by TCRdb. The chain combines TRBV7-2 with TRBJ1-1. Germline V gene data show CDR1 as SGHTA and CDR2 as FQGNSA. The CDR3 numbers 17 amino acids, ends counted. The CDR3: CASSTRLAGFWGSSSAQ.

This clonotype was observed a handful of times. The rearrangement links TRBV27 to TRBJ1-3; possibly TRBD1 for D (5 bases). CDR3 length: 12 amino acids. V lost 4 bases and J lost 8, with 9 bases in between. Germline lookup yields CDR1 MNHEY and CDR2 SMNVEV (reference sequence). The CDR3 region has the DNA TGTGCCAGCAGTTGTGGGGGGGACACCATATATTTT. It translates to CASSCGGDTIYF.

The chain has TRBV7-9 and TRBJ2-3, with D uncertain. The CDR3 runs to 12 residues. The germline CDR1 and CDR2 sequences are SEHNR and FQNEAQ (reference sequence). The V end lost 4 bases, the J end lost 11 bases, and 13 bases lay between the germline ends. DNA for the CDR3: TGTGCCAGCAGCTCCGACGAAATCGGGCAGTATTTT. This gives the protein CASSSDEIGQYF. Drawing the rest from reference TRBV7-9 and TRBJ2-3, the complete variable domain is DTGVSQNPRHKITKRGQNVTFRCDPISEHNRLYWYRQTLGQGPEFLTYFQNEAQLEKSRLLSDRFSAERPKGSFSTLEIQRTEQGDSAMYLCASSSDEIGQYFGPGTRLTVL.

This clonotype was detected only a few times. The chain couples TRBV20-1 to TRBJ1-4, with D unclear. Per germline, CDR1 DFQATT and CDR2 SNEGSKA (reference sequence). V dropped 1 base and J dropped 8 bases, with 8 bases sitting between them. This CDR3 spans 12 amino acids. In DNA, the CDR3 is TGCAGTGCTAGAGGGCGGAAGGAAAAACTGTTTTTT. Protein product: CSARGRKEKLFF.

A word on this clonotype: Given a much more abundant clone one base away, this may be a read error. V is TRBV6-5 and J is TRBJ1-1, with a weak D call TRBD1 (5 bases). This CDR3 has 16 amino acids. Germline V gene lookup returns CDR1 MNHEY and CDR2 SVGAGI. CDR3 residues: CASSYAGFANTGELYF. The CDR3 DNA is TGTGCCAGCAGTTACGCAGGGTTCGCGAACACCGGGGAGCTGTATTTT.

The genes are TRBV7-3 and TRBJ1-1, with D maybe TRBD1 (5 bases). Germline V gives CDR1 SGHTA, CDR2 FQGTGA. V was trimmed by 5 bases and J by 0 bases, leaving 10 bases between them. CDR3 size: 14 residues. The chain's CDR3 is CASSEKTVNTEAFF. For the CDR3, the DNA is TGTGCCAGCAGCGAAAAGACAGTGAACACTGAAGCTTTCTTT. Complete variable domain (other parts from reference TRBV7-3 and TRBJ1-1): GAGVSQTPSNKVTEKGKYVELRCDPISGHTALYWYRQSLGQGPEFLIYFQGTGAADDSGLPNDRFFAVRPEGSVSTLKIQRTERGDSAVYLCASSEKTVNTEAFFGQGTRLTVV.

The sample holds many counts of this clonotype. A single base separates this from a much larger clone, so it may be a read error. The V call is TRBV11-1, the J call TRBJ2-5, with D possibly being TRBD1 (5 bases). The CDR3 is 16 amino acids. Trimming removed 1 base at V and 11 bases at J, with 23 bases between. Germline V gene data show CDR1 as SGHAT and CDR2 as FQDESV (reference sequence). The CDR3 region is CASSLGAGSVLNEQYF. CDR3 DNA: TGTGCCAGCAGCTTAGGGGCAGGGTCCGTGTTGAATGAGCAGTACTTC.

This clonotype was counted between two and nine times. The V gene is TRBV7-9, the J gene TRBJ2-7, with D hard to call. V lost 4 bases, J lost 4 bases, and 8 bases lay in between. The V gene's germline CDR1 is SEHNR and CDR2 FQNEAQ (reference sequence). This CDR3 comprises 12 residues. CDR3 DNA sequence: TGTGCCAGCAGCTCACTGCGGTACGAGCAGTACTTC. Translation: CASSSLRYEQYF.

The chain is built from TRBV7-3 and TRBJ2-7; 7 bases line up with TRBD2. The end of the DNA is better explained by TRBJ2-1, so the J call may be wrong. Germline V gives CDR1 SGHTA, CDR2 FQGTGA. The length of the CDR3 is 15 residues. For the CDR3, the DNA is TGTGCCAGCAGCTCCTCCGGGACTACCTACAATGAGCAGTTCTTC. It is translated as CASSSSGTTYNEQFF.

This clonotype was detected only once. The chain employs TRBV7-2 and TRBJ2-5; 9 bases agree with TRBD1. The assigned J gene may be wrong: the sequence end matches TRBJ2-7 better. The CDR3 runs to 15 residues. Germline V gene data show CDR1 as SGHTA and CDR2 as FQGNSA. CDR3: CASSFLGQGTYEQYF. The CDR3 region has the DNA TGTGCCAGCAGCTTTCTTGGACAGGGGACCTACGAGCAGTACTTC.